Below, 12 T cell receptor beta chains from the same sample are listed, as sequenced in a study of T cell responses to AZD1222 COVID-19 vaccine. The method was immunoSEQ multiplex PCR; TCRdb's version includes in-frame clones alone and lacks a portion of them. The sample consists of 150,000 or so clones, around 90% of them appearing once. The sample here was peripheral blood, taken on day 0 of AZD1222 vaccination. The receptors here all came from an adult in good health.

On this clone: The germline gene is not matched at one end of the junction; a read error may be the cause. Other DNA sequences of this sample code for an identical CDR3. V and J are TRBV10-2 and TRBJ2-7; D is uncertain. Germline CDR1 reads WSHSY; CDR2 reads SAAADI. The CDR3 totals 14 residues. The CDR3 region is CASSESWGPYEQYF. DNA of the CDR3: TGTGCCAGCAGTGAGTCTTGGGGTCCCTACGAGCAGTACTTC.

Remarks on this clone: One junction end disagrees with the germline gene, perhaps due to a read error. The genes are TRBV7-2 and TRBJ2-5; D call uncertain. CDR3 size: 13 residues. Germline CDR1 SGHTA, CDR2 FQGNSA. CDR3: CASSLALGETQYF. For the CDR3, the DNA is TGTGCCAGCAGTTTAGCTCTGGGGGAGACCCAGTACTTC.

The CDR3 reads CATSGVTNEKLFF. CDR3 coding DNA: TGTGCCACCAGTGGAGTAACTAATGAAAAACTGTTTTTT. The chain combines TRBV24-1 with TRBJ1-4; D not resolved. The germline gives CDR1 KGHDR, CDR2 SFDVKD. The CDR3 extends over 13 amino acids. Trimming left V 5 bases short and J 1 base short, with 4 bases between.

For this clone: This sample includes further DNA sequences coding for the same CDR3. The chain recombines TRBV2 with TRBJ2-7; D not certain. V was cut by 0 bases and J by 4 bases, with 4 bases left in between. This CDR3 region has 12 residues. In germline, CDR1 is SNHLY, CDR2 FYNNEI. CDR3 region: CASSEAGYEQYF. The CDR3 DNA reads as TGTGCCAGCAGTGAAGCGGGTTACGAGCAGTACTTC.

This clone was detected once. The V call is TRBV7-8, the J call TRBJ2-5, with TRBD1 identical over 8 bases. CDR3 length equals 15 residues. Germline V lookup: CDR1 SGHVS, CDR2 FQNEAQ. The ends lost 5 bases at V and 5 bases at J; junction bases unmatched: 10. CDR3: CASSTRTGRGETQYF. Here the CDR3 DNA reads TGTGCCAGCAGCACCCGGACAGGGCGCGGGGAGACCCAGTACTTC.

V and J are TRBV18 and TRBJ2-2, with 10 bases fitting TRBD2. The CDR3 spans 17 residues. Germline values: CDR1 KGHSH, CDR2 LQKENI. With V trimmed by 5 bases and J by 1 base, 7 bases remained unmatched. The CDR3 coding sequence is TGTGCCAGCTCAACGACCGTAGCGGGAGGGAACACCGGGGAGCTGTTTTTT. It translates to CASSTTVAGGNTGELFF. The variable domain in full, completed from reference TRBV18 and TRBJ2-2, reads NAGVMQNPRHLVRRRGQEARLRCSPMKGHSHVYWYRQLPEEGLKFMVYLQKENIIDESGMPKERFSAEFPKEGPSILRIQQVVRGDSAAYFCASSTTVAGGNTGELFFGEGSRLTVL.

The chain's CDR3 is CASSAGTGGGEQYF. The CDR3 coding sequence is TGTGCCAGCTCCGCCGGGACAGGGGGAGGTGAGCAGTACTTC. This chain joins TRBV18 and TRBJ2-7; 11 bases fit TRBD1. The CDR3 is 14 residues long. Germline trimming cut 6 bases from V and 7 bases from J; bases unmatched to any gene: 8. Germline V gene lookup returns CDR1 KGHSH and CDR2 LQKENI.

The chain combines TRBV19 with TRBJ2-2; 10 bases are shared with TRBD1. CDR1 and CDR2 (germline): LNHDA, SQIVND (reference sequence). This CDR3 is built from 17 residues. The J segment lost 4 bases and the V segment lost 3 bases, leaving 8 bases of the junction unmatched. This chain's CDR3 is CASSMPRGQGFTGELFF. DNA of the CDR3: TGTGCCAGTAGTATGCCTAGGGGACAGGGGTTCACCGGGGAGCTGTTTTTT.

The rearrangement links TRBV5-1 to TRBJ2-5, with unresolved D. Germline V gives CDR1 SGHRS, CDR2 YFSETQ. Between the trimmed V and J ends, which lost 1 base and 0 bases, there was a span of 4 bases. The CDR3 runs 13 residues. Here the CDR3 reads CASSLQDQETQYF. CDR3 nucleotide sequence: TGCGCCAGCAGCTTGCAGGACCAAGAGACCCAGTACTTC. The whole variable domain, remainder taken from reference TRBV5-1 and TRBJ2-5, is KAGVTQTPRYLIKTRGQQVTLSCSPISGHRSVSWYQQTPGQGLQFLFEYFSETQRNKGNFPGRFSGRQFSNSRSEMNVSTLELGDSALYLCASSLQDQETQYFGPGTRLLVL.

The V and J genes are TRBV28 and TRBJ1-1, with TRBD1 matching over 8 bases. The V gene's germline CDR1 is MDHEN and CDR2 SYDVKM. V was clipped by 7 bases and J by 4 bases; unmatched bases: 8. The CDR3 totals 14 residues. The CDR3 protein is CASNDQGARTEAFF. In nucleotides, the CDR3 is TGTGCCAGCAACGACCAGGGGGCGCGCACTGAAGCTTTCTTT. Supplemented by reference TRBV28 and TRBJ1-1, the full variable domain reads DVKVTQSSRYLVKRTGEKVFLECVQDMDHENMFWYRQDPGLGLRLIYFSYDVKMKEKGDIPEGYSVSREKKERFSLILESASTNQTSMYLCASNDQGARTEAFFGQGTRLTVV.

The CDR3 loop is CASSPFLLAGSQETQYF. The CDR3 DNA sequence: TGTGCCAGCTCACCATTCTTACTAGCGGGGTCCCAAGAGACCCAGTACTTC. The chain links TRBV18 to TRBJ2-5, with 10 bases identical to TRBD2. This CDR3 comprises 17 residues. The V gene end was trimmed by 2 bases and the J gene end by 1 base; junction bases not matched to a gene: 7. Germline CDR1 is KGHSH and CDR2 is LQKENI.

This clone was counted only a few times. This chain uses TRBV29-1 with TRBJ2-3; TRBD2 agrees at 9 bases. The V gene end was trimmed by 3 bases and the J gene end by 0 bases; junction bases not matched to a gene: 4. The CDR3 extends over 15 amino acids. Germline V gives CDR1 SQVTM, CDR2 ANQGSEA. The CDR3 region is CSVDAGLASTDTQYF. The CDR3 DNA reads TGCAGCGTTGACGCGGGACTAGCTAGCACAGATACGCAGTATTTT.